This T cell receptor (beta chain) was retrieved from a study of CD8+ T cells in alopecia areata. In regard to this clone: Its antigen is unknown.

Overall study results and limits: Resident alphabeta T-cell populations of normal skin are likewise subject to sequencing in scalp samples. It was less clear whether patients shared TCRs than it was in mice, possibly because of HLA. Lesional scalp displayed greater clonality than normal scalp, most notably in alopecia totalis/universalis.

Following RNA extraction, reverse transcription yielded cDNA that acted as the sequencing template. Libraries were prepared by immunoSEQ multiplex PCR; TCRdb keeps only in-frame clonotypes and omits some of them. The sample has around 97,000 clones; 55% are singletons. The CDR3 is 16 residues long. The V and J ends lost 1 base and 0 bases respectively, with 15 bases between them. Germline loops: CDR1 GTSNPN, CDR2 SVGIG (reference sequence). PBMCs, the starting material, were the source of sorted CD4+ and CD8+ T cells. The receptor's source is a human donor in good health. The material sequenced was CD4+ T cells sorted from blood. The chain combines TRBV30 with TRBJ1-1; no definite D call. CDR3 sequence: CAWSGPQSTMNTEAFF. As DNA, the CDR3 is TGTGCCTGGAGTGGTCCACAGTCAACCATGAACACTGAAGCTTTCTTT.